Below, 30 T cell receptor beta chains from the same sample are listed, as sequenced in a study of T-cell memory formation after mild COVID-19. TCRdb independently ran MiXCR on the 5' RACE reads; one entry per CDR3 protein. Of fewer than 650,000 distinct CDR3 sequences listed, 15% to 20% were seen once; the top ten hold approximately 8.1%. The sequenced material came from PBMCs or a T cell subset sorted from them (not recorded which). The receptors shown here come from an adult woman who had mild COVID-19 (a few samples of this study predate the infection). Cell type and time point are not known.

The chain employs TRBV12-3 or TRBV12-4 and TRBJ1-2; D gene uncertain. The CDR3 contains 11 residues. Trimming took 6 bases from V and 3 from J, leaving 5 bases between them. Here the CDR3 reads CASSGYYGYTF. DNA of the CDR3: TGTGCCAGCAGCGGATACTATGGCTACACCTTC.

This clonotype was counted a few times. The rearrangement joins TRBV11-2 to TRBJ2-6, with D unresolved. CDR3 length equals 20 residues. The germline V gene encodes CDR1 SGHAT and CDR2 FQNNGV. Trimming shortened V by 5 bases and J by 0 bases, and 23 bases separated the two germline ends. The CDR3 spells CASSRVVSKYPSSGANVLTF. The CDR3, as DNA: TGTGCCAGCAGCCGTGTCGTCTCGAAATACCCCAGCTCTGGGGCCAACGTCCTGACTTTC.

The J gene is TRBJ1-1, the V gene TRBV15, with D unclear. This CDR3 contains 13 residues. The V end lost 1 base, the J end lost 5 bases, and 8 bases lay between the germline ends. Germline-derived CDR1 and CDR2 are LNHNV and YYDKDF (reference sequence). The DNA for the CDR3 is TGTGCCACCAGCAGAGGATCAGTTACTGAAGCTTTCTTT. Its translation is CATSRGSVTEAFF.

V gene TRBV4-2 combines with J gene TRBJ1-3, with unresolved D. Trimming shortened V by 0 bases and J by 0 bases, and 9 bases separated the two germline ends. Germline lookup yields CDR1 LGHNA and CDR2 YNFKEQ. The CDR3 has 16 amino acids. The CDR3 coding sequence is TGTGCCAGCAGCCAAGATGACGGGAACTCTGGAAACACCATATATTTT. Protein sequence: CASSQDDGNSGNTIYF.

This clonotype was detected only a few times. J is TRBJ1-5 and V is TRBV18; no firm D call. This CDR3 contains 13 residues. V dropped 2 bases and J dropped 7 bases, with 9 bases sitting between them. Germline CDR1 KGHSH, CDR2 LQKENI. CDR3 in amino acids: CASSPEGSQPQHF. CDR3 coding DNA: TGTGCCAGCTCACCAGAAGGGAGCCAGCCCCAGCATTTT.

The V call is TRBV12-3 or TRBV12-4, the J call TRBJ2-7; D is possibly TRBD2 (5 bases). Trimming left V 5 bases short and J 0 bases short, with 14 bases between. There are 15 residues in the CDR3. DNA for the CDR3: TGTGCCAGCAGTCACCGACTATTTCGCTCCTACGAGCAGTACTTC. Residues: CASSHRLFRSYEQYF.

This clonotype was recorded a few times. V and J are TRBV6-5 and TRBJ2-1; 10 bases are shared with TRBD2. CDR1 is MNHEY, CDR2 SVGAGI, per germline. This CDR3 is built from 18 residues. The ends lost 0 bases at V and 4 bases at J; junction bases unmatched: 9. The CDR3 DNA reads TGTGCCAGCAGTTACTCGCGTACACTAGCGGGGCTTTACAATGAGCAGTTCTTC. As protein: CASSYSRTLAGLYNEQFF.

The genes are TRBV20-1 and TRBJ2-5, with 9 positions matching TRBD2. CDR3 length: 15 residues. The germline V gene has CDR1 DFQATT and CDR2 SNEGSKA (reference sequence). Unmatched junction bases numbered 7, after V lost 0 bases and J lost 5 bases. The CDR3 DNA reads TGCAGTGCTAGAGATGGGCTAGCGGGATGGGAGACCCAGTACTTC. It codes for CSARDGLAGWETQYF.

The rearrangement joins TRBV5-1 to TRBJ1-3; no clear D. The CDR3 covers 14 residues. V was shortened by 4 bases and J by 0 bases, with 8 bases between the two germline ends. In germline, CDR1 is SGHRS, CDR2 YFSETQ. The CDR3 loop is CASSTSPSGNTIYF. The CDR3 DNA is TGCGCCAGCAGCACGAGCCCCTCTGGAAACACCATATATTTT. Supplemented by reference TRBV5-1 and TRBJ1-3, the full variable domain reads KAGVTQTPRYLIKTRGQQVTLSCSPISGHRSVSWYQQTPGQGLQFLFEYFSETQRNKGNFPGRFSGRQFSNSRSEMNVSTLELGDSALYLCASSTSPSGNTIYFGEGSWLTVV.

The chain couples TRBV6-6 to TRBJ2-1; D gene ambiguous. The germline V gene has CDR1 MNHNY and CDR2 SVGAGI (reference sequence). The CDR3 runs to 12 residues. V lost 6 bases to trimming and J lost 8 bases, with 11 bases between them. CDR3 nucleotide sequence: TGTGCCAGCAGCCGCCCTACCCATGAGCAGTTCTTC. Its protein product is CASSRPTHEQFF.

This clonotype has only a few counts. The gene calls are TRBV18 and TRBJ2-3, with D unclear. The CDR3 contains 14 residues. CDR1 and CDR2 (germline): KGHSH, LQKENI. V was pared by 3 bases and J by 6 bases, with 13 bases between. The CDR3 protein is CASSPPQARDTQYF. Written as DNA, the CDR3 is TGTGCCAGCTCACCGCCCCAAGCGCGGGATACGCAGTATTTT.

This clonotype showed up just a few times. This chain joins TRBV12-3 or TRBV12-4 and TRBJ2-4, with D perhaps being TRBD1 or TRBD2 (6 bases each). V dropped 3 bases and J dropped 8 bases, with 14 bases sitting between them. The CDR3 runs to 14 residues. CDR3 DNA sequence: TGTGCCAGCAGTTTCCATCCAGGGGAGGACATTCAGTACTTC. Translated, it gives CASSFHPGEDIQYF.

This clonotype has a count of ten or more. The CDR3 loop is CSALGGYEQYF. CDR3 DNA: TGCAGTGCCTTAGGGGGGTACGAGCAGTACTTC. The chain employs TRBV20-1 and TRBJ2-7; tentatively, D is TRBD1 or TRBD2 (6 bases each). CDR1 is DFQATT, CDR2 SNEGSKA, per germline (reference sequence). The V end was cut by 6 bases, the J end by 4 bases, with 10 bases between. The CDR3 is 11 amino acids.

In nucleotides, the CDR3 is TGTGCCAGCAGCTCCGACAGGGGGCGGACAGATACGCAGTATTTT. As protein: CASSSDRGRTDTQYF. V gene TRBV12-3 or TRBV12-4 combines with J gene TRBJ2-3, with TRBD1 matching over 10 bases. The trim removed 6 bases at V and 3 bases at J, leaving 6 bases unmatched. CDR3 size: 15 residues.

The rearrangement uses TRBV18 and TRBJ1-5; D gene uncertain. V was pared by 1 base and J by 7 bases, with 17 bases between. The CDR3 is made up of 16 amino acids. CDR1 and CDR2 (germline): KGHSH, LQKENI. CDR3 in DNA: TGTGCCAGCTCACCACTCAACTTCCCAGACATGCAGCCCCAGCATTTT. It translates to CASSPLNFPDMQPQHF.

J is TRBJ1-4 and V is TRBV7-9; D remains unclear. The CDR3 spans 15 residues. V lost 1 base and J lost 11, with 17 bases in between. Germline values: CDR1 SEHNR, CDR2 FQNEAQ (reference sequence). This CDR3 is CASSLVAPPGGKLFF. CDR3 coding DNA: TGTGCCAGCAGCTTAGTAGCACCTCCGGGAGGGAAACTGTTTTTT.

The V and J genes are TRBV29-1 and TRBJ1-2; D remains unclear. V gave up 3 bases and J gave up 2 bases, with 4 bases separating them. The CDR3 consists of 11 residues. Germline loops: CDR1 SQVTM, CDR2 ANQGSEA. The CDR3 here is CSVELNYGYTF. CDR3 nucleotides: TGCAGCGTTGAGCTCAACTATGGCTACACCTTC.

The chain has TRBV20-1 and TRBJ2-3; TRBD1 matches 8 bases. In germline, CDR1 is DFQATT, CDR2 SNEGSKA (reference sequence). V lost 3 bases and J lost 4; bases outside the gene matches: 6. This CDR3 comprises 14 residues. CDR3 coding DNA: TGCAGTGCTAGTCCAGGGACAGGATCAGATACGCAGTATTTT. Residues: CSASPGTGSDTQYF.

This clonotype has just a few counts. The CDR3 nucleotides are TGCGCCAGCAGCTTGAAACGGGGGGGCAGCACAGATACGCAGTATTTT. Its translation: CASSLKRGGSTDTQYF. The chain has TRBV5-1 and TRBJ2-3; the match to TRBD2 covers 8 bases. There are 16 residues in the CDR3. V gave up 1 base and J gave up 0 bases; unmatched junction bases: 4. In germline, CDR1 is SGHRS, CDR2 YFSETQ.

V is TRBV25-1 and J is TRBJ2-4; 14 nucleotides agree with TRBD2. CDR1 is MGHDK and CDR2 is SYGVNS in the germline V gene. This CDR3 region has 19 residues. With V trimmed by 3 bases and J by 3 bases, 10 bases remained unmatched. CDR3 in DNA: TGTGCCAGCAGTGAGGGAGGGACTAGCGGGAGCACTGGCAAAAACATTCAGTACTTC. It specifies CASSEGGTSGSTGKNIQYF.

This clonotype was counted a few times. V and J are TRBV12-3 or TRBV12-4 and TRBJ2-1, with D tentatively TRBD1 (8 bases). Deletions cut 2 bases from V and 10 bases from J, with 27 bases between. The CDR3 spans 18 residues. CDR3 amino acids: CASSLRQGARAGVREQFF. The CDR3 bases are TGTGCCAGCAGTTTAAGGCAGGGGGCGCGGGCGGGAGTCAGAGAGCAGTTCTTC.

A word on this clonotype: The junction and the germline gene differ at one end; a read error may be behind it. V usage is TRBV5-6 and J usage is TRBJ1-1; D gene ambiguous. The CDR3 extends over 12 amino acids. From germline, CDR1 is SGHDT and CDR2 YYEEEE. The DNA for the CDR3 is TGTGCAAGCAGCTCGGATTTGCCTGAAGCTTTCTTT. Translating it yields CASSSDLPEAFF.

This clonotype was seen more than once but under ten times. V is TRBV24-1 and J is TRBJ2-7; no clear D gene. V shed 4 bases and J shed 5 bases, with 8 bases lying between them. The CDR3 is 12 amino acids. The germline gives CDR1 KGHDR, CDR2 SFDVKD. DNA of the CDR3: TGTGCCACCAGTGACCCCGGAGACGAGCAGTACTTC. This codes for CATSDPGDEQYF.

This clonotype was observed a few times. The chain recombines TRBV9 with TRBJ1-2; 7 positions agree with TRBD1. The CDR3 length is 15 residues. The trim removed 3 bases at V and 3 bases at J, leaving 8 bases unmatched. Germline CDR1 reads SGDLS; CDR2 reads YYNGEE. The CDR3 sequence: CASSASLDRDYGYTF. CDR3 DNA: TGTGCCAGCAGCGCATCCCTCGACAGGGACTATGGCTACACCTTC.

The V call is TRBV3-1, the J call TRBJ2-3; 7 bases match TRBD1. Germline lookup yields CDR1 LGHDT and CDR2 YNNKEL (reference sequence). The CDR3 contains 13 residues. The J segment lost 4 bases and the V segment lost 5 bases, leaving 3 bases of the junction unmatched. CDR3 nucleotide sequence: TGTGCCAGCAGCTCAGGGGGTTCAGATACGCAGTATTTT. As protein: CASSSGGSDTQYF.

The sample holds a few counts of this clonotype. The genes are TRBV20-1 and TRBJ2-3, with D possibly matching TRBD1 (6 bases). Looked up from germline, CDR1 is DFQATT and CDR2 is SNEGSKA (reference sequence). The CDR3 sequence is 15 residues long. CDR3 amino acids: CRASRTAISTDTQYF. Here the CDR3 DNA reads TGCAGGGCCTCCCGGACAGCTATCAGCACAGATACGCAGTATTTT.

This chain joins TRBV12-3 or TRBV12-4 and TRBJ2-2; 9 bases match TRBD1. The CDR3 has 22 amino acids. V shed 7 bases and J 2 bases; nucleotides not matched to a gene: 26. CDR3 residues: CASTPRRTGGPPSMRNTGELFF. For the CDR3, the DNA is TGTGCCAGCACCCCCAGGAGAACAGGGGGCCCCCCTTCAATGAGAAACACCGGGGAGCTGTTTTTT.

This sequence joins TRBV5-4 and TRBJ2-5, with D unresolved. The CDR3 contains 14 residues. The V gene's germline CDR1 is SGHNT and CDR2 YYREEE (reference sequence). Trimming removed 4 bases at V and 1 base at J, with 11 bases between. In DNA, the CDR3 is TGTGCCAGCAGCCGCAGGACCCTCCAAGAGACCCAGTACTTC. Its protein product is CASSRRTLQETQYF. Combining the CDR3 with reference TRBV5-4 and TRBJ2-5 gives the whole variable domain ETGVTQSPTHLIKTRGQQVTLRCSSQSGHNTVSWYQQALGQGPQFIFQYYREEENGRGNFPPRFSGLQFPNYSSELNVNALELDDSALYLCASSRRTLQETQYFGPGTRLLVL.

V and J are TRBV11-3 and TRBJ2-7, with a tentative D call TRBD2 (5 bases). The CDR3 sequence is 14 residues long. CDR1 SGHNT and CDR2 YENEEA come from the germline V gene. V lost 1 base and J lost 3, with 10 bases in between. The DNA of the CDR3 is TGTGCCAGCAGCTTAGGGCGGGCGAACTACGAGCAGTACTTC. Protein product: CASSLGRANYEQYF.

The rearrangement links TRBV20-1 to TRBJ2-7; D uncertain. CDR1 and CDR2 (germline): DFQATT, SNEGSKA (reference sequence). The CDR3 contains 12 residues. Trimming took off 0 bases at V and 5 bases at J, with 8 bases between the two ends. CDR3 bases: TGCAGTGCTAGAGATCGGATGGACGAGCAGTACTTC. Translation gives CSARDRMDEQYF.